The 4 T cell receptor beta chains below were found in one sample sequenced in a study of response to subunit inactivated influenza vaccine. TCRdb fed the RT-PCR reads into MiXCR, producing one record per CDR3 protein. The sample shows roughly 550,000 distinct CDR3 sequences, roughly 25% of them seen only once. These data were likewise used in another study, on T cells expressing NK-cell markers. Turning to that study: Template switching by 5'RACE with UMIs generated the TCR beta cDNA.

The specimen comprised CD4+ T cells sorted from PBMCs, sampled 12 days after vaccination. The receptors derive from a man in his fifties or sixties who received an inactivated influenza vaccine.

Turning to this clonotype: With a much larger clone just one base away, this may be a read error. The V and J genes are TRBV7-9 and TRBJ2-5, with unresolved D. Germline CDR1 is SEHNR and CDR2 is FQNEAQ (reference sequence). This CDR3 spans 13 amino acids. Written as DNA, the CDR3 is TGTGCCACCAGCCCGAGGACCGGACAGACCCAGTACTTC. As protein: CATSPRTGQTQYF.

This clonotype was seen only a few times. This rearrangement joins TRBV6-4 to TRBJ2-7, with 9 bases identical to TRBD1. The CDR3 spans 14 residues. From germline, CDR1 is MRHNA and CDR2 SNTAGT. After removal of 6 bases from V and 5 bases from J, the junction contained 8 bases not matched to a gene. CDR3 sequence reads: CASSPQQGADEQYF. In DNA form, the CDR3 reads TGTGCCAGCAGCCCACAACAGGGGGCGGACGAGCAGTACTTC.

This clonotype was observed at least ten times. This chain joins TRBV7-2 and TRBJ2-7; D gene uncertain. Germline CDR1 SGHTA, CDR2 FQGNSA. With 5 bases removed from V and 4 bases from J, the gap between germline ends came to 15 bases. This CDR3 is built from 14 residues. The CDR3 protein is CASSQGIRRYEQYF. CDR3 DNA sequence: TGTGCCAGCAGCCAAGGGATCAGAAGGTACGAGCAGTACTTC.

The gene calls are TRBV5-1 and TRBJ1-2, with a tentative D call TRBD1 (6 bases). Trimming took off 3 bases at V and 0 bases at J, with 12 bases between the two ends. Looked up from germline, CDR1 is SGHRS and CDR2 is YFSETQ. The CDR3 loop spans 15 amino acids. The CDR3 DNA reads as TGCGCCAGCAGCTCCCGACAGGACCCTAACTATGGCTACACCTTC. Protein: CASSSRQDPNYGYTF.